This T cell receptor beta chain stems from a study of CD8 T cells in Susac syndrome. Reverse transcription of roughly 0.45 to 1 ug RNA was performed with random hexamers. TCRdb itself ran the immunoSEQ multiplex PCR reads through MiXCR, one entry per CDR3 protein. This sample has 110,000 or so distinct CDR3 sequences; over 90% occur once, and the top ten carry 0.11% to 0.15%. The origin of this receptor is a human donor in good health. Specimen: CD4+ T cells from PBMCs.

Written as DNA, the CDR3 is TGTGCCAGCAGTAAATTGTCTGCCGGGACAGGGGACGAGCAGTACTTC. Its protein is CASSKLSAGTGDEQYF. This chain uses TRBV25-1 with TRBJ2-7; 10 positions agree with TRBD1. The germline V gene has CDR1 MGHDK and CDR2 SYGVNS. The trim removed 5 bases at V and 5 bases at J, leaving 12 bases unmatched. This CDR3 comprises 16 residues.